There are a few counts of the clone carrying this T cell receptor beta chain. Its antigen is unidentified. This sample is drawn from a study of T cells after yellow fever vaccination. Template-switching 5'RACE yielded the TCR cDNA; a universal primer site and UMIs were added in the process. MiXCR was run by TCRdb on the 5' RACE reads, yielding one entry per CDR3 protein. Counted here are around 600,000 distinct CDR3 sequences, roughly 12% occurring once; the ten biggest clones make up under 15%. Whole-study findings and limits: Subsequent booster samples again held most clones from primary vaccination (96% CD4, just under 90% CD8).

V was trimmed by 3 bases and J by 1 base, leaving 8 bases between them. There are 14 residues in the CDR3. The material sequenced was PBMCs, taken on the day of the yellow fever booster vaccination. The receptor comes from a man younger than 40 who received the YFV17D yellow fever vaccine. The V call is TRBV12-3 or TRBV12-4, the J call TRBJ2-3; D is ambiguous. CDR3 region: CASSFSPGTDTQYF. CDR3 bases: TGTGCCAGCAGTTTTTCACCCGGCACAGATACGCAGTATTTT.